Listed here is a single TCR beta chain. This entry comes from a study of cytomegalovirus exposure and HLA in healthy donors. The primer mix had 60 Vbeta and 13 Jbeta primers. TCRdb keeps only in-frame clones here, not all; method: immunoSEQ multiplex PCR. The sample carries 130,000 to 150,000 clones, approximately 81% recorded once. Per germline, CDR1 SNHLY and CDR2 FYNNEI. V lost 4 bases and J lost 4, with 11 bases in between. The CDR3 has 14 amino acids. The receptor was isolated from a boy between 2 and 15 years old in good health and CMV-seronegative. Sequenced material: PBMCs. The chain employs TRBV2 and TRBJ1-5; D is possibly TRBD1 (6 bases). DNA for the CDR3: TGTGCCAGCAGTGCGGCAGGGGTTAATCAGCCCCAGCATTTT. This sequence encodes CASSAAGVNQPQHF.